This T cell receptor beta chain was sequenced in a study of blood T cell repertoires in COVID-19. Whole-study context: T cells, B-cell-depleted T cells, or PBMCs provided the cDNA or gDNA that served as material.

This clone appeared a single time. CDR3 length: 14 residues. Germline V gives CDR1 GTSNPN, CDR2 SVGIG (reference sequence). V was cut by 1 base and J by 3 bases, with 12 bases left in between. The assay was immunoSEQ multiplex PCR, and TCRdb's table has in-frame clones only and misses some. Of about 110,000 clones in the sample, around 83% were seen once. The TCR was taken from a man aged 40-49 years with acute or convalescent COVID-19. The chain links TRBV30 to TRBJ1-2; D call uncertain. Sequencing input: peripheral blood. This CDR3 reads CAWSGTGGYYGYTF. DNA of the CDR3: TGTGCCTGGAGTGGGACGGGAGGGTACTATGGCTACACCTTC.